The T cell receptor (beta chain) under discussion was sequenced for a study of early T cells in non-severe SARS-CoV-2 infection. Study-wide background: Bulk RNA from unsorted whole blood was sequenced; chains were unpaired.

Germline V CDR1 and CDR2: SGHAT, FQNNGV. Trimming removed 5 bases at V and 6 bases at J, with 17 bases between. The CDR3 consists of 14 residues. The study, taken as a whole, reports: Private and CD4 specificities were missed by VDJdb matching, which favored anti-spike CD8 responses.

Ten or more counts support this clonotype. Its cognate antigen is unknown. TCRdb re-derived calls from the 5' RACE reads in MiXCR, one entry per CDR3 protein. The sample lists 35,000 to 45,000 distinct CDR3 sequences; roughly 6.8% were seen once. This TCR came from an adult who was a healthcare worker with PCR-confirmed SARS-CoV-2 infection or an uninfected control (not recorded which). The chain employs TRBV11-2 and TRBJ2-7; D may be TRBD2 (6 bases). This sample comprised whole blood, obtained at baseline. CDR3 loop: CASSGSGLGGEQYF. The CDR3 nucleotides read TGTGCCAGCAGCGGATCGGGACTGGGGGGCGAGCAGTACTTC.